The sequence of this T cell receptor beta chain was determined in a study of tumor-infiltrating lymphocytes in primary liver carcinoma. Study as a whole: The patients had histopathologically diagnosed primary liver carcinoma, and their disease was treated by surgical resection. There were tumors of stage T1-T3 N0M0, each 4.2 to 10 cm across. There were roughly 3.5 to 8 million productive TCRbeta reads per sample, a yield similar across tissue types.

Note on this clonotype: Its target is not known. This may be a read error, as it is one base from a much larger clone.

Points from the study as a whole: Tumor-adjacent and tumor-blood pairs displayed less overlap than did pairs of tumor regions.

The authors made TCR beta cDNA from roughly 480 ng total RNA with a constant-region primer. Three nested multiplex PCR rounds, a slightly modified ARM-PCR, produced the libraries for TCR beta. TRBV1-TRBV30 forward primers paired with a C-beta reverse primer drove the first two PCR rounds, about 10 cycles each. TCRdb reanalysed the multiplex PCR reads using MiXCR and keeps one entry per CDR3 protein. The table includes approximately 320,000 distinct CDR3 sequences, roughly three fifths detected once. The source of the blood RNA was unsorted whole blood, and germline DNA was extracted as well. The CDR3 has 15 amino acids. Germline V lookup: CDR1 SQVTM, CDR2 ANQGSEA.

Sequenced: peripheral blood. The source is a woman between 25 and 40 years old with primary liver carcinoma and hepatitis B virus infection. The gene calls are TRBV29-1 and TRBJ2-1; 12 nucleotides agree with TRBD2. The CDR3 protein is CSVEARLAGVHERFF. The DNA of the CDR3 is TGCAGCGTTGAAGCCCGACTAGCGGGAGTGCATGAGCGGTTCTTC.